Detailed here is one TCR beta chain. Trimming cost V 3 bases and J 6 bases; bases outside gene matches: 7. The germline V gene encodes CDR1 GTSNPN and CDR2 SVGIG (reference sequence). This CDR3 region has 13 residues. Assay: immunoSEQ multiplex PCR; the TCRdb copy retains only in-frame clones and omits some. The repertoire includes about 100,000 clones, less than 95% of them detected once, and approximately 0.61% sits in the top ten. This specimen comes from a study of siplizumab effects on memory and regulatory T cells. This TCR was recovered from a human donor in good health. The chain recombines TRBV30 with TRBJ1-1; 7 bases align to TRBD1. Sequenced: Tregs sorted from blood. CDR3 sequence: CAWRRDRVAEAFF. CDR3 sequence (DNA): TGTGCCTGGAGGAGAGACAGGGTAGCTGAAGCTTTCTTT.